This TCR beta chain was captured in a study of shared clonotypes between healthy human individuals. Clones were sequenced by immunoSEQ multiplex PCR, and TCRdb holds only the in-frame ones, with some missing. The profile shows hundreds of thousands of clones, approximately 96% of them singletons. Selected positively for CCR7 and CD45RO-negative, naive CD8 cells excluded terminally differentiated effector memory CD45RA+ cells. The germline V and J ends were trimmed by 5 bases and 0 bases, with 21 bases remaining between them. CDR3 length: 18 residues. Germline lookup yields CDR1 MNHEY and CDR2 SMNVEV (reference sequence).

Sequencing was done on a sample of naive CD8+ T cells sorted from blood. The chain uses TRBV27 and TRBJ2-3, with D possibly TRBD1 on 6 matching bases. The receptor comes from a woman in her twenties or thirties in good health. CDR3 nucleotide sequence: TGTGCCAGCAGTCCTACAGGGCGAACCTTAATTAGCACAGATACGCAGTATTTT. Protein: CASSPTGRTLISTDTQYF.